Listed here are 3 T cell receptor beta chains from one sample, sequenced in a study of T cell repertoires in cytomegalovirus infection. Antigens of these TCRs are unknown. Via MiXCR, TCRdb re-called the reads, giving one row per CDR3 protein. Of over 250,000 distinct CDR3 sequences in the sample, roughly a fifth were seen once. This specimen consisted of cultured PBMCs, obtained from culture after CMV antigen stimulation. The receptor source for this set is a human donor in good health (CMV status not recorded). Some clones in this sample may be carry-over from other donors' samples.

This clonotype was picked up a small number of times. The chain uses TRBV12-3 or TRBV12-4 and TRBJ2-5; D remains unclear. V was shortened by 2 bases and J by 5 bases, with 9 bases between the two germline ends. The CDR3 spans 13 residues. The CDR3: CASSLKTRETQYF. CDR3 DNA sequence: TGTGCCAGCAGTTTAAAAACGAGGGAGACCCAGTACTTC.

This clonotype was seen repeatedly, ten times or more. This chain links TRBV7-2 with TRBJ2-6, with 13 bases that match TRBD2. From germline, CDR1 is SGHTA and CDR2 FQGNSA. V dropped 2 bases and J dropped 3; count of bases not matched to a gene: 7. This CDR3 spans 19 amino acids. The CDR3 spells CASSLFWTSGRDGANVLTF. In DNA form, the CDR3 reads TGTGCCAGCAGCTTATTCTGGACTAGCGGGAGAGATGGGGCCAACGTCCTGACTTTC.

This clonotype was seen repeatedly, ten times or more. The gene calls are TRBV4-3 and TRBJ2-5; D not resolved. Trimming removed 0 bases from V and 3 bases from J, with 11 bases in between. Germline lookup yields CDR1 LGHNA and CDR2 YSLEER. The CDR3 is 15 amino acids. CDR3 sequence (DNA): TGCGCCAGCAGCCAAGATTACCGGGCCAAAGAGACCCAGTACTTC. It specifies CASSQDYRAKETQYF.